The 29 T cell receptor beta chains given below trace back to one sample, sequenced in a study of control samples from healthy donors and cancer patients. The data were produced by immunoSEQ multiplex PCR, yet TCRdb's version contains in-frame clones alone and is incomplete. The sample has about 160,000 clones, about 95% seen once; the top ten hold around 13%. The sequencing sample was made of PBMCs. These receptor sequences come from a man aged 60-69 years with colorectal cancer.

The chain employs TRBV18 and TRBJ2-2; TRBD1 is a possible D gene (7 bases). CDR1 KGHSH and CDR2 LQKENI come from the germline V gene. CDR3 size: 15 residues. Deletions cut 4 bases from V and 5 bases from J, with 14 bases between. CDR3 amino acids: CASSLLTGRTGELFF. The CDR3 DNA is TGTGCCAGCTCACTTTTGACAGGGAGGACCGGGGAGCTGTTTTTT.

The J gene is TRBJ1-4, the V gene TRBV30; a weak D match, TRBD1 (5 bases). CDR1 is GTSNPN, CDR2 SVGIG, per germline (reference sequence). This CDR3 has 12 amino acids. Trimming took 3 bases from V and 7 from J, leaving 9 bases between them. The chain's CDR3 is CAWSRVSEKLFF. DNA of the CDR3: TGTGCCTGGAGCAGGGTGTCTGAAAAACTGTTTTTT.

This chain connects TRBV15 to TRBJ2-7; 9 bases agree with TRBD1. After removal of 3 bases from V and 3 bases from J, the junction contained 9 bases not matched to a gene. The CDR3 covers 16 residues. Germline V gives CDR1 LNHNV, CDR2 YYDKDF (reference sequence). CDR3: CATSRARGQGDYEQYF. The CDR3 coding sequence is TGTGCCACCAGCAGGGCCCGGGGACAGGGCGACTACGAGCAGTACTTC.

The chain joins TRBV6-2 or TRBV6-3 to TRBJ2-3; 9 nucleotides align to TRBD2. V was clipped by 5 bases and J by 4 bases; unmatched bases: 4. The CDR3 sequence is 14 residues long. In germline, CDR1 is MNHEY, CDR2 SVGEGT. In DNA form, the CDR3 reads TGTGCCAGCAGTAGCGCGGGGGGGCCAGATACGCAGTATTTT. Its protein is CASSSAGGPDTQYF.

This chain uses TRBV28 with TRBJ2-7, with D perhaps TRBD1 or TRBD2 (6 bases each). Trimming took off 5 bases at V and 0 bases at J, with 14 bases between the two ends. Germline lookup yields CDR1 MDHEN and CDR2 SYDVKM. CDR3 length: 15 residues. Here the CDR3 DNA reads TGTGCCAGCAGTCGGGGGACAACGCCCTCCTACGAGCAGTACTTC. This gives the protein CASSRGTTPSYEQYF.

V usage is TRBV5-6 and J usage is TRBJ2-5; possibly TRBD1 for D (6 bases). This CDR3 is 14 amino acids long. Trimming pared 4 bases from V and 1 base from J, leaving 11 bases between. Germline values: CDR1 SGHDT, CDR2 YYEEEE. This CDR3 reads CASSTPDSQETQYF. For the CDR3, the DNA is TGTGCCAGCAGCACCCCGGACAGCCAAGAGACCCAGTACTTC.

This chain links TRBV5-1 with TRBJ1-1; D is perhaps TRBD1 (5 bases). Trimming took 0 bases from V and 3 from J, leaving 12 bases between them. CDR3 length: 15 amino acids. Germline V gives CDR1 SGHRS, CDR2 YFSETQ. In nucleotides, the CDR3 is TGCGCCAGCAGCTTGGTGTCGGGGGGAGACACTGAAGCTTTCTTT. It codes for CASSLVSGGDTEAFF.

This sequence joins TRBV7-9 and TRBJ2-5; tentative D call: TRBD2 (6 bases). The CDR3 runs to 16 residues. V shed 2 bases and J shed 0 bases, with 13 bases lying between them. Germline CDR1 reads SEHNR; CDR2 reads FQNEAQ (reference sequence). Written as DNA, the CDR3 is TGTGCCAGCAGCTTACTGAGCGGGTACGACCAAGAGACCCAGTACTTC. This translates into CASSLLSGYDQETQYF. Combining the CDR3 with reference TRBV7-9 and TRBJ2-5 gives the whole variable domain DTGVSQNPRHKITKRGQNVTFRCDPISEHNRLYWYRQTLGQGPEFLTYFQNEAQLEKSRLLSDRFSAERPKGSFSTLEIQRTEQGDSAMYLCASSLLSGYDQETQYFGPGTRLLVL.

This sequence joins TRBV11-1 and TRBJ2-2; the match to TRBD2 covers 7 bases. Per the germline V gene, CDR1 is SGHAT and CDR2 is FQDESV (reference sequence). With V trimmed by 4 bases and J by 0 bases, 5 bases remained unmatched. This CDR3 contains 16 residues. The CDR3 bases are TGTGCCAGCAGCTCCGGCGGGGGATCGAACACCGGGGAGCTGTTTTTT. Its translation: CASSSGGGSNTGELFF.

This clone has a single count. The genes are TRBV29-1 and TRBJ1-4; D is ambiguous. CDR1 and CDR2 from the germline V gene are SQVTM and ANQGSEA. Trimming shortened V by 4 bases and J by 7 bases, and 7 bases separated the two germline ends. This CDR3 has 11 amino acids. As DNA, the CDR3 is TGCAGCGTTGCGTCAGGTGAAAAACTGTTTTTT. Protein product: CSVASGEKLFF.

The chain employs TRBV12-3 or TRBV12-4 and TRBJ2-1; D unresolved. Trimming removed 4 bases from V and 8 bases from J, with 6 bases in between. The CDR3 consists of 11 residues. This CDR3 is CASSYFDEQFF. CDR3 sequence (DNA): TGTGCCAGCAGTTACTTCGATGAGCAGTTCTTC.

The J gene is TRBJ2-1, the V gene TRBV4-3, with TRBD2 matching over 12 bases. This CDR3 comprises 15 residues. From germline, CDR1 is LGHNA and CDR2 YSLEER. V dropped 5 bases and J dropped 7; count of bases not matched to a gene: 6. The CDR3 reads CASSFGLAGKNEQFF. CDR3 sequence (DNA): TGCGCCAGCAGCTTCGGACTAGCGGGGAAGAATGAGCAGTTCTTC.

The CDR3 is CASKHGQGAEGYTF. The DNA for the CDR3 is TGCGCCAGCAAGCACGGACAGGGGGCGGAGGGCTACACCTTC. The genes are TRBV5-1 and TRBJ1-2; 11 positions match TRBD1. Germline lookup yields CDR1 SGHRS and CDR2 YFSETQ. The CDR3 runs 14 residues. Trimming took 6 bases from V and 8 from J; bases not matched to a gene: 9.

The DNA for the CDR3 is TGTGCCAGCACCACGGGGGGGAATGAAGCTTTCTTT. Translated: CASTTGGNEAFF. The rearrangement links TRBV6-5 to TRBJ1-1, with a possible D match to TRBD1 (5 bases). V lost 7 bases and J lost 7, with 13 bases in between. The CDR3 consists of 12 residues. Germline V gene lookup returns CDR1 MNHEY and CDR2 SVGAGI.

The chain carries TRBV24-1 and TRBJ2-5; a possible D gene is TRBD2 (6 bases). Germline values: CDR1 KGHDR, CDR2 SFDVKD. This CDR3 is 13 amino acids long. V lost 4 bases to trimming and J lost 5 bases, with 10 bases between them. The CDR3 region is CATSERGLETQYF. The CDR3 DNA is TGTGCCACCAGTGAACGGGGGTTGGAGACCCAGTACTTC.

CDR3 protein: CASRTSNQPQHF. Written as DNA, the CDR3 is TGTGCCAGCAGAACCAGCAATCAGCCCCAGCATTTT. This chain connects TRBV6-5 to TRBJ1-5; D remains ambiguous. The CDR3 length is 12 residues. V was shortened by 6 bases and J by 1 base, with 4 bases between the two germline ends. The V gene's germline CDR1 is MNHEY and CDR2 SVGAGI.

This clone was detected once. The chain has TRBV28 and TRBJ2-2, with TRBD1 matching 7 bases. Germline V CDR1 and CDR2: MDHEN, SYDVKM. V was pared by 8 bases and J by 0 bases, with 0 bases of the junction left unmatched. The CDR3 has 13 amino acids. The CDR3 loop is CASGTANTGELFF. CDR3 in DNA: TGTGCCAGCGGGACAGCGAACACCGGGGAGCTGTTTTTT. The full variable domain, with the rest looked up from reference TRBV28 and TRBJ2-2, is DVKVTQSSRYLVKRTGEKVFLECVQDMDHENMFWYRQDPGLGLRLIYFSYDVKMKEKGDIPEGYSVSREKKERFSLILESASTNQTSMYLCASGTANTGELFFGEGSRLTVL.

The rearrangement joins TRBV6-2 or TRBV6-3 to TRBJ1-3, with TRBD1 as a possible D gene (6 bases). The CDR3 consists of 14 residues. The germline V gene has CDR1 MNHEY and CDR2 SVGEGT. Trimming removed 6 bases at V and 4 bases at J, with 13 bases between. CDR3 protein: CASSSTGTGNTIYF. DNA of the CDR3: TGTGCCAGCAGCTCCACAGGGACGGGAAACACCATATATTTT.

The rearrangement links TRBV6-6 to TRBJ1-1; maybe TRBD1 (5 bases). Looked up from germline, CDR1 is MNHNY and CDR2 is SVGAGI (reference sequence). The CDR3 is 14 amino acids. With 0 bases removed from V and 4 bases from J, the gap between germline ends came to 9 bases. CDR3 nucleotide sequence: TGTGCCAGCAGTTACTCGGAAGGGACCACTGAAGCTTTCTTT. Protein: CASSYSEGTTEAFF.

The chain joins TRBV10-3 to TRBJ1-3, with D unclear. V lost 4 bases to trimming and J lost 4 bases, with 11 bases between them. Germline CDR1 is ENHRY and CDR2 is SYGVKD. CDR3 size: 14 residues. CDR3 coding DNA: TGTGCCATCAGTGCCCTTCTGACAGGAAACACCATATATTTT. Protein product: CAISALLTGNTIYF.

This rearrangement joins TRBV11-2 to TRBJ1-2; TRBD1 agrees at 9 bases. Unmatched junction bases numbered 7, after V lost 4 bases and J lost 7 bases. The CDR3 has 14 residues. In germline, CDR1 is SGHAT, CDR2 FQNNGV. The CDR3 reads CASSYLQGAGGYTF. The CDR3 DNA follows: TGTGCCAGCAGCTATTTACAGGGGGCCGGTGGCTACACCTTC.

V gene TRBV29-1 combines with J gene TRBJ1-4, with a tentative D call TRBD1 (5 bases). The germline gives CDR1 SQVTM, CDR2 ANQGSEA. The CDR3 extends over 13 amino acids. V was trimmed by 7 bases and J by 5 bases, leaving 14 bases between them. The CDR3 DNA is TGCAGCGCGGGCCGAGGGGCCAATGAAAAACTGTTTTTT. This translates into CSAGRGANEKLFF.

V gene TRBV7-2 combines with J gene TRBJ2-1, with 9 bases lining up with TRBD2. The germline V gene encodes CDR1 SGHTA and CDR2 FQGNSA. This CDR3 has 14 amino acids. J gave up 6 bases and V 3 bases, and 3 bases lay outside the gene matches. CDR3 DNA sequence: TGTGCCAGCAGCTTGGGACTAGCCTTCAATGAGCAGTTCTTC. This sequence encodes CASSLGLAFNEQFF.

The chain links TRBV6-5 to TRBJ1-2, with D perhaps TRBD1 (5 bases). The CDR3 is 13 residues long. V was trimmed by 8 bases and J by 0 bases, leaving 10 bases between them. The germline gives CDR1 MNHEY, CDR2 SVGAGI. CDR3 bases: TGTGCCAGCGGAGGACACACTAACTATGGCTACACCTTC. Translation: CASGGHTNYGYTF.

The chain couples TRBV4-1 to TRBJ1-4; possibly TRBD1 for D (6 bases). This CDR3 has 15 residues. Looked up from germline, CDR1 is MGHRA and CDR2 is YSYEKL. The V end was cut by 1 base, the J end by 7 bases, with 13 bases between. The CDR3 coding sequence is TGCGCCAGCAGCCAAGGTCCAGGGGCCGGTGAAAAACTGTTTTTT. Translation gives CASSQGPGAGEKLFF.

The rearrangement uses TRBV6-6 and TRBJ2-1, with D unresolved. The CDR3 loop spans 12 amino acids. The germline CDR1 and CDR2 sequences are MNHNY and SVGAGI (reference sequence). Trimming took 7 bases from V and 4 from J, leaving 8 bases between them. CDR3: CASKTVYNEQFF. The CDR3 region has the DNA TGTGCCAGCAAGACTGTTTACAATGAGCAGTTCTTC.

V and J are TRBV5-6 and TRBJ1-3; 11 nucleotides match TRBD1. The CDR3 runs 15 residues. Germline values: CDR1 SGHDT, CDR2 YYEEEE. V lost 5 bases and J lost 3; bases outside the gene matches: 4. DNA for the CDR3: TGTGCCAGCAGTGCGGGACAGGGGGTTGGAAACACCATATATTTT. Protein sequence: CASSAGQGVGNTIYF.

CDR3 DNA: TGTGCCAGCCTCCTGATCGGGGGCAATGAGCAGTTCTTC. It specifies CASLLIGGNEQFF. The chain has TRBV6-6 and TRBJ2-1; TRBD2 is a possible D gene (6 bases). Looked up from germline, CDR1 is MNHNY and CDR2 is SVGAGI (reference sequence). V lost 8 bases and J lost 6, with 14 bases in between. This CDR3 is built from 13 residues.

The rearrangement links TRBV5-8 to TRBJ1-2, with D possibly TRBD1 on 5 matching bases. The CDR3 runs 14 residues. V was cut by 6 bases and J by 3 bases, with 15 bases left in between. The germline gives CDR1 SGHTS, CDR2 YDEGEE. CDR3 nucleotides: TGTGCCAGCACACTACAGGCGGGGGACTATGGCTACACCTTC. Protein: CASTLQAGDYGYTF.